This TCR beta chain was captured in a study of T cells in Graves' hyperthyroidism and ophthalmopathy. In the ophthalmopathy cohort, Clinical Activity Score was at least 3, NOSPECS grade at least 4, and duration under 3 months. The CDR3 spans 16 residues. The germline V gene encodes CDR1 DFQATT and CDR2 SNEGSKA (reference sequence). After removal of 4 bases from V and 3 bases from J, the junction contained 13 bases not matched to a gene. RNA transcripts gave rise to amplified TCR beta CDR3 regions. TCR CDR3 underwent first-round RT-PCR with the HTBI primer set. TCRdb recomputed calls from the multiplex PCR reads with MiXCR, one row per CDR3 protein. The sample lists hundreds of thousands of distinct CDR3 sequences, less than 25% seen once, with 34% in the top ten.

The TCR originated in a man in his thirties or forties with Graves' ophthalmopathy. Sequenced input: blood. J is TRBJ2-7 and V is TRBV20-1; 9 bases agree with TRBD2. CDR3 sequence (DNA): TGCAGTGCTATTCCGGGGAGGAGCGGGAGGCTCTACGAGCAGTACTTC. It is translated as CSAIPGRSGRLYEQYF.